This entry lists 18 T cell receptor beta chains sequenced from one sample in a study of beta chain features in type 1 diabetes. Study conclusions and caveats: Type 1 diabetes patients had TCRB CDR3s that were shorter (moderately but significantly so) in all four CD4+ subsets.

Their antigens remain unidentified. All of the isolated RNA was reverse transcribed, so expressed TCRB transcripts were sequenced. Libraries were prepared by immunoSEQ multiplex PCR; TCRdb keeps only in-frame clonotypes and omits some of them. The repertoire consists of roughly 150,000 clones, with roughly 8% occurring once and the leading ten covering approximately 0.85%. The sample comprised central memory CD4+ T cells from blood. These receptors all come from a woman in her forties with type 1 diabetes.

The V call is TRBV5-4, the J call TRBJ1-6; 7 bases line up with TRBD1. V lost 3 bases to trimming and J lost 10 bases; unmatched junction nucleotides: 10. Looked up from germline, CDR1 is SGHNT and CDR2 is YYREEE (reference sequence). The CDR3 runs 15 residues. CDR3 in amino acids: CASSSDSNRGSPLHF. The DNA for the CDR3 is TGTGCCAGCAGCTCCGACAGCAACAGGGGCTCACCCCTCCACTTT. Full variable domain (outside the CDR3, taken from reference TRBV5-4 and TRBJ1-6): ETGVTQSPTHLIKTRGQQVTLRCSSQSGHNTVSWYQQALGQGPQFIFQYYREEENGRGNFPPRFSGLQFPNYSSELNVNALELDDSALYLCASSSDSNRGSPLHFGNGTRLTVT.

DNA of the CDR3: TGTGCCTGGGACTCTATAGCGGGACAAAGCGAGCAGTACTTC. Protein sequence: CAWDSIAGQSEQYF. This rearrangement joins TRBV30 to TRBJ2-7, with 8 nucleotides matching TRBD2. Germline lookup yields CDR1 GTSNPN and CDR2 SVGIG (reference sequence). The CDR3 is made up of 14 amino acids. Trimming cost V 5 bases and J 6 bases; bases outside gene matches: 12.

The table lists this clone with a few counts. The identical CDR3 is also encoded by other nucleotide sequences in the sample. This chain links TRBV7-3 with TRBJ1-1, with TRBD1 as a possible D gene (6 bases). There are 13 residues in the CDR3. Looked up from germline, CDR1 is SGHTA and CDR2 is FQGTGA. Trimming stripped 5 bases from V and 1 base from J, with 8 bases between. CDR3 DNA: TGTGCCAGCAGCATACAGGGGAACACTGAAGCTTTCTTT. This sequence encodes CASSIQGNTEAFF.

The chain recombines TRBV10-3 with TRBJ2-6; D is uncertain. CDR1 is ENHRY, CDR2 SYGVKD, per germline. The CDR3 spans 12 residues. Trimming shortened V by 11 bases and J by 10 bases, and 15 bases separated the two germline ends. The CDR3 reads CASAAGSNVLTF. The DNA for the CDR3 is TGTGCCTCGGCGGCCGGGTCGAACGTCCTGACTTTC.

This clone was detected a few times. J is TRBJ2-5 and V is TRBV11-3; D unresolved. Germline V gene sequence: CDR1 SGHNT, CDR2 YENEEA. V was cut by 1 base and J by 3 bases, with 12 bases left in between. CDR3 length: 15 amino acids. Here the CDR3 reads CASSLGSAAEETQYF. The CDR3 nucleotides are TGTGCCAGCAGCTTAGGATCTGCGGCGGAAGAGACCCAGTACTTC.

There are many counts of this clone. The chain links TRBV30 to TRBJ2-4, with 9 positions matching TRBD1. Per the germline V gene, CDR1 is GTSNPN and CDR2 is SVGIG (reference sequence). Trimming at V came to 2 bases and at J to 7 bases, leaving 6 bases not matched to a gene. This CDR3 is 14 amino acids long. The CDR3 is CAWSSGQGRNIQYF. The CDR3 nucleotides are TGTGCCTGGAGTAGCGGACAGGGGAGGAACATTCAGTACTTC.

This clone was counted only a few times. The gene calls are TRBV30 and TRBJ1-2; no clear D. The CDR3 length is 15 residues. V lost 3 bases and J 3 bases, leaving 17 bases between the germline ends. Germline V gene sequence: CDR1 GTSNPN, CDR2 SVGIG (reference sequence). CDR3 DNA: TGTGCCTGGAGGCAAAGAAACGGTACCTACTATGGCTACACCTTC. This codes for CAWRQRNGTYYGYTF.

This clone showed up just a few times. This sequence joins TRBV15 and TRBJ1-5; 9 bases line up with TRBD1. V was pared by 5 bases and J by 7 bases, with 9 bases of the junction left unmatched. Germline V gene sequence: CDR1 LNHNV, CDR2 YYDKDF (reference sequence). The CDR3 consists of 15 residues. The CDR3 loop reads CATSGRDRESQPQHF. CDR3 bases: TGTGCCACCAGCGGCCGGGACAGGGAATCCCAGCCCCAGCATTTT.

V and J are TRBV6-5 and TRBJ1-2; 8 bases are shared with TRBD1. This CDR3 contains 15 residues. Trimming at V came to 6 bases and at J to 4 bases, leaving 10 bases not matched to a gene. CDR1 and CDR2 from the germline V gene are MNHEY and SVGAGI. The CDR3 reads CASSPPGQGRYGYTF. The CDR3 DNA is TGTGCCAGCAGCCCCCCTGGACAGGGCCGCTATGGCTACACCTTC.

This chain uses TRBV4-2 with TRBJ2-2; perhaps TRBD1 as D (7 bases). Germline lookup yields CDR1 LGHNA and CDR2 YNFKEQ. Trimming cost V 1 base and J 5 bases, with 17 bases left between them. CDR3 size: 17 residues. The CDR3: CASSQADRVGGTGELFF. CDR3 DNA sequence: TGTGCCAGCAGCCAAGCAGACAGGGTTGGAGGGACCGGGGAGCTGTTTTTT.

This chain joins TRBV7-2 and TRBJ1-5, with TRBD1 matching over 10 bases. The CDR3 has 17 residues. V gave up 2 bases and J gave up 5 bases; unmatched junction bases: 9. Germline CDR1 is SGHTA and CDR2 is FQGNSA. The CDR3 sequence is CASSLFRPGQGHQPQHF. CDR3 sequence (DNA): TGTGCCAGCAGCTTATTCAGGCCGGGACAGGGGCATCAGCCCCAGCATTTT.

There are a few counts of this clone. This chain links TRBV2 with TRBJ1-2, with TRBD1 matching 7 bases. CDR1 SNHLY and CDR2 FYNNEI come from the germline V gene. V was clipped by 10 bases and J by 0 bases; unmatched bases: 14. This CDR3 has 16 amino acids. In DNA form, the CDR3 reads TGTGCCATCGACCTAGTGGGTCAGGGGGCTAACTATGGCTACACCTTC. Its protein product is CAIDLVGQGANYGYTF.

This chain uses TRBV28 with TRBJ1-1; tentative D call: TRBD1 (5 bases). CDR3 size: 13 residues. V was trimmed by 3 bases and J by 11 bases, leaving 16 bases between them. The germline CDR1 and CDR2 sequences are MDHEN and SYDVKM. CDR3 residues: CASSFNAGGVAFF. The CDR3 coding sequence is TGTGCCAGCAGTTTCAACGCGGGAGGGGTGGCTTTCTTT. The whole variable domain, filled in from reference TRBV28 and TRBJ1-1, reads DVKVTQSSRYLVKRTGEKVFLECVQDMDHENMFWYRQDPGLGLRLIYFSYDVKMKEKGDIPEGYSVSREKKERFSLILESASTNQTSMYLCASSFNAGGVAFFGQGTRLTVV.

This chain uses TRBV14 with TRBJ2-5, with 7 bases matching TRBD1. Trimming cost V 4 bases and J 5 bases; bases outside gene matches: 7. Germline lookup yields CDR1 SGHDN and CDR2 FVKESK. This CDR3 region has 14 residues. The CDR3 region has the DNA TGTGCCAGCAGCCGCGACAGGGCGCGGGAGACCCAGTACTTC. Translated, it gives CASSRDRARETQYF.

This clone was counted between two and nine times. The chain joins TRBV2 to TRBJ2-3; D ambiguous. Trimming pared 4 bases from V and 0 bases from J, leaving 8 bases between. Germline CDR1 reads SNHLY; CDR2 reads FYNNEI. There are 14 residues in the CDR3. CDR3 bases: TGTGCCAGCAGTGTACGGCGGAGCACAGATACGCAGTATTTT. Its protein product is CASSVRRSTDTQYF.

The CDR3 coding sequence is TGCGCCAGCAGCTTGACCGCGGGGGGTGAGCACGAGCAGTACTTC. Translated, it gives CASSLTAGGEHEQYF. This sequence joins TRBV5-1 and TRBJ2-7, with TRBD2 matching over 8 bases. This CDR3 is built from 15 residues. V lost 1 base, J lost 5 bases, and 8 bases stayed unmatched. From germline, CDR1 is SGHRS and CDR2 YFSETQ.

The genes are TRBV6-5 and TRBJ2-1; 8 bases line up with TRBD1. The CDR3 is 16 amino acids. V was clipped by 2 bases and J by 1 base; unmatched bases: 4. CDR1 is MNHEY, CDR2 SVGAGI, per germline. CDR3 DNA sequence: TGTGCCAGCAGTTACACTACAGGGGGGTCCTACAATGAGCAGTTCTTC. Its protein is CASSYTTGGSYNEQFF.

This clone was counted between two and nine times. The genes are TRBV28 and TRBJ2-5; possibly TRBD1 for D (6 bases). The V gene lost 7 bases and the J gene lost 5 bases, with 17 bases spanning the gap. The CDR3 sequence is 14 residues long. Germline-derived CDR1 and CDR2 are MDHEN and SYDVKM. Here the CDR3 reads CASKGYQGMETQYF. Here the CDR3 DNA reads TGTGCCAGCAAGGGGTATCAGGGGATGGAGACCCAGTACTTC.